These 26 T cell receptor beta chains were sequenced from one sample in a study of control samples from healthy donors and cancer patients. Sequencing was performed with immunoSEQ multiplex PCR; in TCRdb, only in-frame clones are kept and a portion is missing. The sample consists of around 200,000 clones, 85% to 95% of them appearing once. Sequenced sample: blood. The source of these receptors is a man between 18 and 29 years old in good health.

The chain employs TRBV11-1 and TRBJ2-7, with D maybe TRBD2 (5 bases). The CDR3 consists of 14 residues. Trimming left V 2 bases short and J 6 bases short, with 14 bases between. Looked up from germline, CDR1 is SGHAT and CDR2 is FQDESV (reference sequence). The CDR3 DNA reads TGTGCCAGCAGCTTATTCGGGGTACCCACCGAGCAGTACTTC. Encoded protein: CASSLFGVPTEQYF.

The chain is built from TRBV5-1 and TRBJ1-3; D is ambiguous. CDR3 length equals 15 residues. The germline V gene encodes CDR1 SGHRS and CDR2 YFSETQ. Trimming cost V 1 base and J 0 bases, with 8 bases left between them. CDR3 bases: TGCGCCAGCAGCTTGAGGCCATCCTCTGGAAACACCATATATTTT. Translation gives CASSLRPSSGNTIYF.

The rearrangement links TRBV29-1 to TRBJ2-2; the D gene is possibly TRBD1 (8 bases). Germline V gene lookup returns CDR1 SQVTM and CDR2 ANQGSEA. CDR3 length equals 14 residues. Trimming took off 6 bases at V and 3 bases at J, with 14 bases between the two ends. In DNA, the CDR3 is TGCAGCGTAGCGGGACAGGACCACACCGGGGAGCTGTTTTTT. Its translation is CSVAGQDHTGELFF.

The genes are TRBV2 and TRBJ2-7; 10 bases are a match to TRBD2. This CDR3 spans 15 amino acids. The germline V gene has CDR1 SNHLY and CDR2 FYNNEI. The J segment lost 2 bases and the V segment lost 6 bases, leaving 7 bases of the junction unmatched. The CDR3, as DNA: TGTGCCAGCAGCCTTAGCGGGGGGACAACCTACGAGCAGTACTTC. It specifies CASSLSGGTTYEQYF.

The chain joins TRBV4-2 to TRBJ2-3, with 8 bases aligning to TRBD2. Trimming cost V 4 bases and J 0 bases; bases outside gene matches: 3. Germline-derived CDR1 and CDR2 are LGHNA and YNFKEQ. The CDR3 is 15 residues long. The CDR3 nucleotides are TGTGCCAGCAGCCCACGGGGGGGAAGCACAGATACGCAGTATTTT. This gives the protein CASSPRGGSTDTQYF.

The rearrangement uses TRBV19 and TRBJ1-6; TRBD1 might be the D (6 bases). Trimming removed 10 bases from V and 5 bases from J, with 18 bases in between. Germline V gene sequence: CDR1 LNHDA, CDR2 SQIVND (reference sequence). This CDR3 spans 15 amino acids. The CDR3 DNA reads as TGTGCCACCCAACGTGAGGGACAAAATAATTCACCCCTCCACTTT. Amino acids: CATQREGQNNSPLHF.

The J gene is TRBJ1-1, the V gene TRBV7-2, with 8 bases identical to TRBD1. Per the germline V gene, CDR1 is SGHTA and CDR2 is FQGNSA. There are 14 residues in the CDR3. J gave up 2 bases and V 7 bases, and 6 bases lay outside the gene matches. CDR3 residues: CASTHRGANTEAFF. CDR3 DNA sequence: TGTGCCAGCACCCACAGGGGGGCAAACACTGAAGCTTTCTTT.

This chain connects TRBV18 to TRBJ2-7, with 8 bases that match TRBD1. Germline CDR1 and CDR2: KGHSH and LQKENI. The CDR3 extends over 15 amino acids. The V gene end was trimmed by 2 bases and the J gene end by 1 base; junction bases not matched to a gene: 4. This CDR3 reads CASSPVGQGSYEQYF. The CDR3 DNA reads as TGTGCCAGCTCACCAGTTGGACAGGGTTCCTACGAGCAGTACTTC.

V gene TRBV5-1 combines with J gene TRBJ1-3; D is perhaps TRBD1 (6 bases). The V end was cut by 3 bases, the J end by 0 bases, with 13 bases between. The CDR3 has 16 amino acids. Looked up from germline, CDR1 is SGHRS and CDR2 is YFSETQ. The CDR3: CASSYQTGNSGNTIYF. In nucleotides, the CDR3 is TGCGCCAGCAGCTACCAAACAGGGAACTCTGGAAACACCATATATTTT.

The rearrangement uses TRBV4-1 and TRBJ2-7, with TRBD2 matching over 10 bases. This CDR3 is built from 15 residues. Germline V gene lookup returns CDR1 MGHRA and CDR2 YSYEKL. The V segment lost 1 base and the J segment 1 base; nucleotides outside the gene matches: 1. The CDR3 sequence is CASSQGSGGSYEQYF. CDR3 sequence (DNA): TGCGCCAGCAGCCAAGGTAGCGGGGGGTCCTACGAGCAGTACTTC.

This chain links TRBV25-1 with TRBJ1-6, with a weak D call TRBD1 (5 bases). The CDR3 extends over 15 amino acids. Germline V lookup: CDR1 MGHDK, CDR2 SYGVNS. V was cut by 4 bases and J by 2 bases, with 9 bases left in between. In DNA, the CDR3 is TGTGCCAGCAGTGCCCGGGACCCCTATAATTCACCCCTCCACTTT. This gives the protein CASSARDPYNSPLHF.

This sequence joins TRBV3-1 (or the pseudogene TRBV3-2) and TRBJ2-3, with unresolved D. CDR1 is LGHDT, CDR2 YNNKEL, per germline (reference sequence). Trimming pared 3 bases from V and 2 bases from J, leaving 9 bases between. The CDR3 covers 14 residues. This chain's CDR3 is CASSHRKLTDTQYF. DNA for the CDR3: TGTGCCAGCAGCCATCGAAAGCTCACAGATACGCAGTATTTT.

The chain links TRBV20-1 to TRBJ1-2; 7 bases match TRBD1. The J segment lost 8 bases and the V segment lost 5 bases, leaving 5 bases of the junction unmatched. This CDR3 has 11 amino acids. CDR1 is DFQATT and CDR2 is SNEGSKA in the germline V gene (reference sequence). The CDR3 DNA follows: TGCAGTGCTTACAGGGGTTGGGGCTACACCTTC. This gives the protein CSAYRGWGYTF.

This clone was seen more than once but under ten times. The chain employs TRBV6-1 and TRBJ1-5; the match to TRBD1 covers 10 bases. Germline V CDR1 and CDR2: MNHNS, SASEGT. After removal of 2 bases from V and 7 bases from J, the junction contained 5 bases not matched to a gene. This CDR3 is built from 15 residues. The DNA for the CDR3 is TGTGCCAGCAGTGAACGACAGGGGGCTACCCAGCCCCAGCATTTT. It encodes CASSERQGATQPQHF.

This sequence joins TRBV5-1 and TRBJ1-1; TRBD1 agrees at 8 bases. CDR1 is SGHRS, CDR2 YFSETQ, per germline. V shed 3 bases and J 3 bases; nucleotides not matched to a gene: 4. The CDR3 is 14 amino acids. CDR3 in DNA: TGCGCCAGCAGCTCTTTGGACAGGGACACTGAAGCTTTCTTT. It codes for CASSSLDRDTEAFF. Full variable domain (remainder filled in from reference TRBV5-1 and TRBJ1-1): KAGVTQTPRYLIKTRGQQVTLSCSPISGHRSVSWYQQTPGQGLQFLFEYFSETQRNKGNFPGRFSGRQFSNSRSEMNVSTLELGDSALYLCASSSLDRDTEAFFGQGTRLTVV.

The J gene is TRBJ2-1, the V gene TRBV4-2; 10 nucleotides align to TRBD1. Germline V CDR1 and CDR2: LGHNA, YNFKEQ. The CDR3 is 15 amino acids. The trim removed 3 bases at V and 4 bases at J, leaving 3 bases unmatched. CDR3 DNA: TGTGCCAGCAGCCAGGGACAGGGGACATACAATGAGCAGTTCTTC. Translation: CASSQGQGTYNEQFF.

The chain recombines TRBV3-1 (or the pseudogene TRBV3-2) with TRBJ2-3; 9 bases are a match to TRBD1. The CDR3 has 17 amino acids. The J segment lost 3 bases and the V segment lost 4 bases, leaving 11 bases of the junction unmatched. Germline V CDR1 and CDR2: LGHDT, YNNKEL (reference sequence). CDR3 protein: CASSLGGTGWGTDTQYF. CDR3 DNA sequence: TGTGCCAGCAGCCTTGGAGGGACAGGGTGGGGGACAGATACGCAGTATTTT.

The CDR3 coding sequence is TGTGCCACCAGTGATTTTGGGACAAGCACAGATACGCAGTATTTT. Protein: CATSDFGTSTDTQYF. The chain recombines TRBV24-1 with TRBJ2-3; a possible D gene is TRBD1 (6 bases). CDR1 and CDR2 from the germline V gene are KGHDR and SFDVKD. The CDR3 loop spans 15 amino acids. Deletions cut 1 base from V and 0 bases from J, with 7 bases between.

The rearrangement uses TRBV6-2 or TRBV6-3 and TRBJ2-1, with 11 bases matching TRBD2. This CDR3 spans 15 amino acids. V trimming: 4 bases; J trimming: 4 bases; junction bases outside the gene matches: 3. Looked up from germline, CDR1 is MNHEY and CDR2 is SVGEGT. The CDR3, as DNA: TGTGCCAGCAGTTCCCGACTAGCGGGGTACAATGAGCAGTTCTTC. Encoded protein: CASSSRLAGYNEQFF.

The chain recombines TRBV7-6 with TRBJ1-3; weak D call: TRBD1 (5 bases). Germline values: CDR1 SGHVS, CDR2 FNYEAQ. The CDR3 has 13 residues. Trimming took off 5 bases at V and 7 bases at J, with 12 bases between the two ends. CDR3 bases: TGTGCCAGCAGCCCGGACGGGACCAACACCATATATTTT. It translates to CASSPDGTNTIYF. Supplemented by reference TRBV7-6 and TRBJ1-3, the full variable domain reads GAGVSQSPRYKVTKRGQDVALRCDPISGHVSLYWYRQALGQGPEFLTYFNYEAQQDKSGLPNDRFSAERPEGSISTLTIQRTEQRDSAMYRCASSPDGTNTIYFGEGSWLTVV.

This clone was counted only a few times. The rearrangement links TRBV6-1 to TRBJ1-6; D uncertain. Trimming removed 1 base at V and 1 base at J, with 14 bases between. This CDR3 is built from 18 residues. Looked up from germline, CDR1 is MNHNS and CDR2 is SASEGT. The CDR3 is CASSEGLGSGSYNSPLHF. The CDR3 DNA is TGTGCCAGCAGTGAAGGACTTGGCTCTGGTTCCTATAATTCACCCCTCCACTTT.

J is TRBJ1-1 and V is TRBV3-1 (or the pseudogene TRBV3-2); D gene ambiguous. The ends were cut back, 4 bases at V and 4 bases at J, with 13 bases in the middle. The CDR3 spans 14 residues. The germline gives CDR1 LGHDT, CDR2 YNNKEL (reference sequence). CDR3: CASSPRQGITEAFF. In DNA form, the CDR3 reads TGTGCCAGCAGCCCGCGGCAAGGGATCACTGAAGCTTTCTTT.

This clone was recorded only once. The chain employs TRBV2 and TRBJ1-1, with D possibly being TRBD1 (5 bases). Trimming pared 11 bases from V and 2 bases from J, leaving 15 bases between. The germline gives CDR1 SNHLY, CDR2 FYNNEI. This CDR3 has 13 residues. CDR3 coding DNA: TGTGCCCAGCAGGGCCACGGCAACACTGAAGCTTTCTTT. This sequence encodes CAQQGHGNTEAFF.

This chain joins TRBV28 and TRBJ1-5; weak D call: TRBD1 (5 bases). The V gene's germline CDR1 is MDHEN and CDR2 SYDVKM. The CDR3 extends over 15 amino acids. Trimming took off 1 base at V and 6 bases at J, with 13 bases between the two ends. The CDR3 DNA reads TGTGCCAGCAGTTTATTTAAGGGGCAGGGTCAGCCCCAGCATTTT. Translated: CASSLFKGQGQPQHF.

The chain has TRBV12-5 and TRBJ2-1; 10 nucleotides agree with TRBD2. This CDR3 region has 16 residues. Germline trimming cut 7 bases from V and 1 base from J; bases unmatched to any gene: 7. The germline gives CDR1 LGHNT, CDR2 FRNRAP. The CDR3 DNA reads as TGTGCTAGTGCTCCAGCGGGGGGGTATTCCTACAATGAGCAGTTCTTC. It encodes CASAPAGGYSYNEQFF.

The chain couples TRBV6-5 to TRBJ1-1, with 10 nucleotides matching TRBD1. The germline V gene encodes CDR1 MNHEY and CDR2 SVGAGI. CDR3 length equals 15 residues. With 6 bases clipped from V and 5 bases from J, the junction kept 9 bases outside the gene matches. CDR3 protein: CASSAVRTGGTEAFF. CDR3 bases: TGTGCCAGCAGCGCAGTAAGGACAGGGGGAACTGAAGCTTTCTTT.